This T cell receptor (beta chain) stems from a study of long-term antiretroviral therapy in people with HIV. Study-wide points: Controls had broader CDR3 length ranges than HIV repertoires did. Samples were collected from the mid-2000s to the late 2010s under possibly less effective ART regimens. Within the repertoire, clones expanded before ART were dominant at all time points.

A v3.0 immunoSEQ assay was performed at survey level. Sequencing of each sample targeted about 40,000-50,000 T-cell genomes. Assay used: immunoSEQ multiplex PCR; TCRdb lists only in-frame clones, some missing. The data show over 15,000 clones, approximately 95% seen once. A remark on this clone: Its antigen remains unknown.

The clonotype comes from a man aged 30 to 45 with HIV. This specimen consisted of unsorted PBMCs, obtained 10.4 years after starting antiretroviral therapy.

The CDR3 sequence: CASSSGPAGTEAFF. The CDR3 DNA reads as TGTGCCAGCAGCTCAGGACCGGCGGGCACTGAAGCTTTCTTT. The V gene is TRBV5-5, the J gene TRBJ1-1; D not certain. There are 14 residues in the CDR3. Germline CDR1 is SGHKS and CDR2 is YYEKEE (reference sequence). V gave up 3 bases and J gave up 4 bases, with 13 bases separating them.